The 30 T cell receptor beta chains presented below share a single source sample, sequenced in a study of blood T cell repertoires in COVID-19. Repertoires were generated with immunoSEQ multiplex PCR, while TCRdb's copy carries only in-frame clones and drops some. Here the sample spans tens of thousands of clones, just under 85% being singletons. The sequenced sample was peripheral blood. The receptors stem from a human donor with acute or convalescent COVID-19. The donor label of this sample is uncertain.

The chain links TRBV6-5 to TRBJ1-1; D is ambiguous. The ends were cut back, 7 bases at V and 8 bases at J, with 17 bases in the middle. Germline-derived CDR1 and CDR2 are MNHEY and SVGAGI. The CDR3 is 13 amino acids. The CDR3 DNA reads as TGTGCCAGCACCCCCTTCCGGACGGGAGAAGCTTTCTTT. This translates into CASTPFRTGEAFF.

This clone was found once. The chain combines TRBV3-1 (or the pseudogene TRBV3-2) with TRBJ2-3; 11 bases agree with TRBD2. J was trimmed by 4 bases and V by 0 bases; bases with no gene match: 6. CDR3 length: 17 residues. CDR1 is LGHDT and CDR2 is YNNKEL in the germline V gene (reference sequence). This CDR3 reads CASSQDPIAGGADTQYF. DNA of the CDR3: TGTGCCAGCAGCCAAGATCCAATAGCGGGGGGGGCAGATACGCAGTATTTT.

The chain combines TRBV10-2 with TRBJ1-1; unclear D gene. Per germline, CDR1 WSHSY and CDR2 SAAADI. There are 14 residues in the CDR3. V lost 7 bases and J lost 4, with 16 bases in between. Here the CDR3 reads CASKSPNSVTEAFF. Here the CDR3 DNA reads TGCGCCAGCAAATCTCCAAACTCGGTCACTGAAGCTTTCTTT.

This rearrangement joins TRBV7-2 to TRBJ1-2, with a tentative D call TRBD1 (6 bases). Germline CDR1 is SGHTA and CDR2 is FQGNSA. The CDR3 is made up of 15 amino acids. Trimming removed 5 bases from V and 2 bases from J, with 15 bases in between. CDR3 DNA: TGTGCCAGCAGCCCTACGGCCAGGGGAAACTATGGCTACACCTTC. Translation: CASSPTARGNYGYTF.

The chain links TRBV5-1 to TRBJ2-3; D remains ambiguous. Germline CDR1 is SGHRS and CDR2 is YFSETQ. The ends were cut back, 0 bases at V and 2 bases at J, with 7 bases in the middle. This CDR3 spans 14 amino acids. CDR3 region: CASSLGQPTDTQYF. In DNA form, the CDR3 reads TGCGCCAGCAGCTTGGGACAACCCACAGATACGCAGTATTTT.

A few counts support this clone. This chain uses TRBV6-5 with TRBJ1-1, with TRBD1 matching 7 bases. V trimming: 6 bases; J trimming: 5 bases; junction bases outside the gene matches: 6. Germline V gene lookup returns CDR1 MNHEY and CDR2 SVGAGI. This CDR3 is built from 13 residues. CDR3 region: CASRNRGSTEAFF. Written as DNA, the CDR3 is TGTGCCAGCAGGAACAGGGGTAGTACTGAAGCTTTCTTT.

Note on this clone: Other DNA sequences in this specimen translate into the identical CDR3. The CDR3 reads CASSYRGRLDEQYF. Here the CDR3 DNA reads TGTGCCAGCAGCTACAGGGGGCGGCTGGACGAGCAGTACTTC. The chain combines TRBV7-2 with TRBJ2-7, with 9 bases matching TRBD1. The J segment lost 5 bases and the V segment lost 4 bases, leaving 6 bases of the junction unmatched. This CDR3 region has 14 residues. From germline, CDR1 is SGHTA and CDR2 FQGNSA.

The chain has TRBV2 and TRBJ1-2; D not certain. V lost 2 bases and J lost 7, with 11 bases in between. The length of the CDR3 is 13 residues. Germline V gives CDR1 SNHLY, CDR2 FYNNEI. Here the CDR3 reads CASSESPGVGYTF. The CDR3 DNA is TGTGCCAGCAGTGAATCACCGGGTGTTGGCTACACCTTC.

The V gene is TRBV2, the J gene TRBJ2-7; D call uncertain. Germline loops: CDR1 SNHLY, CDR2 FYNNEI. The CDR3 contains 11 residues. The germline V and J ends were trimmed by 6 bases and 4 bases, with 7 bases remaining between them. CDR3 sequence (DNA): TGTGCCAGCAGACTGGTGTACGAGCAGTACTTC. As protein: CASRLVYEQYF.

In its sample, this clone was seen once. The J gene is TRBJ2-1, the V gene TRBV7-2; TRBD2 agrees at 10 bases. Per germline, CDR1 SGHTA and CDR2 FQGNSA. The J segment lost 4 bases and the V segment lost 4 bases, leaving 4 bases of the junction unmatched. This CDR3 spans 15 amino acids. The CDR3 sequence is CASSSGLAVYNEQFF. The CDR3 nucleotides are TGTGCCAGCAGCTCCGGACTAGCGGTTTACAATGAGCAGTTCTTC.

The chain links TRBV2 to TRBJ2-7; tentative D call: TRBD1 (8 bases). V was clipped by 7 bases and J by 4 bases, with 14 bases between them. This CDR3 is 13 amino acids long. From germline, CDR1 is SNHLY and CDR2 FYNNEI. The CDR3 nucleotides are TGTGCCAGCACAACAGGGGGGGGATACGAGCAGTACTTC. This codes for CASTTGGGYEQYF. Combining the CDR3 with reference TRBV2 and TRBJ2-7 gives the whole variable domain EPEVTQTPSHQVTQMGQEVILRCVPISNHLYFYWYRQILGQKVEFLVSFYNNEISEKSEIFDDQFSVERPDGSNFTLKIRSTKLEDSAMYFCASTTGGGYEQYFGPGTRLTVT.

The CDR3 DNA reads TGTGCCAGCAGTTACTCAGGAGTAGCCAAAAACATTCAGTACTTC. Residues: CASSYSGVAKNIQYF. This chain uses TRBV6-5 with TRBJ2-4; D is unresolved. Germline assignment: CDR1 MNHEY and CDR2 SVGAGI. CDR3 length: 15 residues. With 0 bases removed from V and 0 bases from J, the gap between germline ends came to 6 bases.

The chain combines TRBV7-2 with TRBJ1-3; D perhaps matches TRBD1 (5 bases). The V gene lost 1 base and the J gene lost 0 bases, with 13 bases spanning the gap. Germline-derived CDR1 and CDR2 are SGHTA and FQGNSA. The CDR3 runs to 17 residues. The CDR3 region is CASSLEGATYSGNTIYF. The CDR3 region has the DNA TGTGCCAGCAGCTTAGAAGGGGCCACATACTCTGGAAACACCATATATTTT.

V usage is TRBV7-2 and J usage is TRBJ1-5; D is unclear. Germline CDR1 SGHTA, CDR2 FQGNSA. Between the trimmed V and J ends, which lost 5 bases and 6 bases, there was a span of 14 bases. The CDR3 runs 14 residues. CDR3 coding DNA: TGTGCCAGCAGCGCAAACAGATTAGGTCAGCCCCAGCATTTT. Translating it yields CASSANRLGQPQHF.

J is TRBJ2-7 and V is TRBV28, with 8 bases identical to TRBD2. The CDR3 totals 14 residues. Germline V lookup: CDR1 MDHEN, CDR2 SYDVKM. J was trimmed by 7 bases and V by 1 base; bases with no gene match: 6. The chain's CDR3 is CASSLSGTSGEQYF. The CDR3 DNA sequence: TGTGCCAGCAGTTTATCGGGGACTAGTGGTGAGCAGTACTTC. Looking up the rest from reference TRBV28 and TRBJ2-7 gives the full variable domain: DVKVTQSSRYLVKRTGEKVFLECVQDMDHENMFWYRQDPGLGLRLIYFSYDVKMKEKGDIPEGYSVSREKKERFSLILESASTNQTSMYLCASSLSGTSGEQYFGPGTRLTVT.

The chain recombines TRBV7-2 with TRBJ2-5; 7 nucleotides agree with TRBD1. This CDR3 region has 15 residues. Germline V gene sequence: CDR1 SGHTA, CDR2 FQGNSA. J gave up 5 bases and V 6 bases, and 12 bases lay outside the gene matches. The CDR3 reads CASRLSLGGGETQYF. CDR3 in DNA: TGTGCCAGCAGGCTGTCACTAGGGGGCGGGGAGACCCAGTACTTC.

This chain joins TRBV5-5 and TRBJ2-5; D perhaps matches TRBD1 (5 bases). This CDR3 is built from 15 residues. The V end was cut by 4 bases, the J end by 5 bases, with 18 bases between. Germline V gene data show CDR1 as SGHKS and CDR2 as YYEKEE (reference sequence). In DNA form, the CDR3 reads TGTGCCAGCAGCAGCGAGACAGACCCGACTGAGACCCAGTACTTC. Residues: CASSSETDPTETQYF.

The gene calls are TRBV6-5 and TRBJ1-1, with D perhaps matching TRBD1 (5 bases). CDR1 MNHEY and CDR2 SVGAGI come from the germline V gene. Trimming cost V 7 bases and J 5 bases, with 14 bases left between them. The CDR3 is 13 residues long. The CDR3 DNA reads TGTGCCAGCAAGGCAGGGAGGGGAACTGAAGCTTTCTTT. Translation gives CASKAGRGTEAFF.

This clone occurred once. The V call is TRBV12-3 or TRBV12-4, the J call TRBJ1-1, with TRBD1 matching over 7 bases. J gave up 7 bases and V 6 bases, and 8 bases lay outside the gene matches. This CDR3 comprises 13 residues. This CDR3 reads CASRLRDSLEAFF. The DNA of the CDR3 is TGTGCCAGCAGACTCCGGGACAGCCTTGAAGCTTTCTTT.

This clone was seen just once. The chain carries TRBV12-3 or TRBV12-4 and TRBJ1-1; possibly TRBD1 for D (5 bases). The V gene lost 5 bases and the J gene lost 4 bases, with 11 bases spanning the gap. The CDR3 spans 13 residues. The CDR3 nucleotides are TGTGCCAGCAGTGCAGGGTTTACCACTGAAGCTTTCTTT. Its protein is CASSAGFTTEAFF.

The J gene is TRBJ1-2, the V gene TRBV2; perhaps TRBD1 as D (6 bases). This CDR3 contains 15 residues. From germline, CDR1 is SNHLY and CDR2 FYNNEI. V gave up 4 bases and J gave up 3 bases, with 15 bases separating them. The CDR3 region has the DNA TGTGCCAGCAGTGGAGGACAGACGGAAGACTATGGCTACACCTTC. It is translated as CASSGGQTEDYGYTF.

This rearrangement joins TRBV28 to TRBJ2-5; possibly TRBD2 for D (5 bases). Germline V lookup: CDR1 MDHEN, CDR2 SYDVKM. The CDR3 has 15 amino acids. Between the trimmed V and J ends, which lost 3 bases and 2 bases, there was a span of 13 bases. The CDR3: CASSLEVSLQETQYF. In DNA, the CDR3 is TGTGCCAGCAGTTTGGAGGTATCCCTTCAAGAGACCCAGTACTTC.

This clone was seen a single time. V is TRBV7-2 and J is TRBJ2-1; D not certain. CDR3 length: 15 residues. Trimming removed 5 bases at V and 3 bases at J, with 14 bases between. The germline V gene encodes CDR1 SGHTA and CDR2 FQGNSA. CDR3 bases: TGTGCCAGCAGCCCGGCGGCAGACTTCTACAATGAGCAGTTCTTC. Translated, it gives CASSPAADFYNEQFF.

V usage is TRBV9 and J usage is TRBJ1-6, with 7 bases aligning to TRBD1. After removal of 5 bases from V and 6 bases from J, the junction contained 8 bases not matched to a gene. CDR3 size: 15 residues. The germline V gene encodes CDR1 SGDLS and CDR2 YYNGEE. Here the CDR3 DNA reads TGTGCCAGCAGACGGACAGGCCAGGGTAATTCACCCCTCCACTTT. Protein sequence: CASRRTGQGNSPLHF. Using reference TRBV9 and TRBJ1-6 for the parts outside the CDR3, the full variable domain is DSGVTQTPKHLITATGQRVTLRCSPRSGDLSVYWYQQSLDQGLQFLIQYYNGEERAKGNILERFSAQQFPDLHSELNLSSLELGDSALYFCASRRTGQGNSPLHFGNGTRLTVT.

This chain uses TRBV25-1 with TRBJ2-7; D is possibly TRBD2 (5 bases). The CDR3 has 13 residues. Trimming cost V 4 bases and J 2 bases, with 9 bases left between them. Germline CDR1 reads MGHDK; CDR2 reads SYGVNS. CDR3 region: CASSVTGTYEQYF. The DNA for the CDR3 is TGTGCCAGCAGTGTAACGGGGACCTACGAGCAGTACTTC.

This clone was counted a few times. The chain uses TRBV24-1 and TRBJ1-5; no definite D call. Trimming took off 0 bases at V and 4 bases at J, with 15 bases between the two ends. CDR3 length: 17 amino acids. Germline V gene data show CDR1 as KGHDR and CDR2 as SFDVKD. The CDR3 sequence: CATSDLPGSPPNQPQHF. In nucleotides, the CDR3 is TGTGCCACCAGTGATTTGCCGGGGTCCCCTCCTAATCAGCCCCAGCATTTT.

The rearrangement uses TRBV5-3 and TRBJ1-2, with 8 bases identical to TRBD1. TRBV5-3 is an ORF, and what it does is uncertain. The CDR3 has 13 residues. The V segment lost 3 bases and the J segment 6 bases; nucleotides outside the gene matches: 4. The CDR3 region has the DNA TGTGCCAGAAGCTACACCAGGGGGCATGGCTACACCTTC. Its translation: CARSYTRGHGYTF.

The V gene is TRBV5-1, the J gene TRBJ1-1; the D is unclear. This CDR3 comprises 11 residues. CDR1 is SGHRS and CDR2 is YFSETQ in the germline V gene. V was trimmed by 4 bases and J by 2 bases, leaving 3 bases between them. CDR3 loop: CASSTNTEAFF. CDR3 bases: TGCGCCAGCAGCACTAACACTGAAGCTTTCTTT.

This chain connects TRBV19 to TRBJ1-3; 7 bases are shared with TRBD1. The CDR3 runs 16 residues. Trimming at V came to 5 bases and at J to 2 bases, leaving 9 bases not matched to a gene. Germline V gene data show CDR1 as LNHDA and CDR2 as SQIVND (reference sequence). The CDR3 loop reads CASSAGQEGTGNTIYF. The CDR3 coding sequence is TGTGCCAGTAGTGCCGGACAGGAAGGTACTGGAAACACCATATATTTT. Together with reference TRBV19 and TRBJ1-3, the CDR3 gives the full variable domain: DGGITQSPKYLFRKEGQNVTLSCEQNLNHDAMYWYRQDPGQGLRLIYYSQIVNDFQKGDIAEGYSVSREKKESFPLTVTSAQKNPTAFYLCASSAGQEGTGNTIYFGEGSWLTVV.

This chain joins TRBV7-3 and TRBJ1-1; 8 bases agree with TRBD1. The CDR3 has 13 amino acids. V dropped 5 bases and J dropped 6; count of bases not matched to a gene: 5. From germline, CDR1 is SGHTA and CDR2 FQGTGA. The CDR3 spells CASSPMTGAEAFF. In DNA, the CDR3 is TGTGCCAGCAGCCCCATGACAGGGGCTGAAGCTTTCTTT.